The 8 T cell receptor beta chains below were found in one sample sequenced in a study of control samples from healthy donors and cancer patients. Clones were sequenced by immunoSEQ multiplex PCR, and TCRdb holds only the in-frame ones, with some missing. The table has about 55,000 clones, around 95% seen once. Sequencing input: blood. These receptors originate from a woman in her 30s in good health.

This clone is a singleton in its sample. The CDR3 DNA is TGTGCCAGCAGCCAAGACGCTAGCATCGGCGGGGAGCTGTTTTTT. Protein product: CASSQDASIGGELFF. The chain links TRBV4-2 to TRBJ2-2, with D possibly matching TRBD2 (5 bases). Per the germline V gene, CDR1 is LGHNA and CDR2 is YNFKEQ. There are 15 residues in the CDR3. V lost 0 bases and J 7 bases, leaving 12 bases between the germline ends.

The sample holds one count of this clone. The chain is built from TRBV15 and TRBJ1-4; TRBD1 matches at 7 bases. V lost 4 bases, J lost 5 bases, and 7 bases stayed unmatched. CDR1 and CDR2 (germline): LNHNV, YYDKDF (reference sequence). The CDR3 has 15 amino acids. CDR3 sequence reads: CATSTDGTANEKLFF. The CDR3 DNA reads TGTGCCACCAGCACCGACGGGACAGCGAATGAAAAACTGTTTTTT.

The V and J genes are TRBV12-5 and TRBJ2-5, with D perhaps TRBD2 (5 bases). Germline CDR1 reads LGHNT; CDR2 reads FRNRAP. Trimming removed 0 bases at V and 10 bases at J, with 18 bases between. The CDR3 covers 15 residues. The CDR3 sequence: CASGLVLGTPGDQYF. The CDR3 coding sequence is TGTGCTAGTGGTTTGGTACTAGGCACCCCAGGAGACCAGTACTTC.

This chain connects TRBV5-1 to TRBJ2-1, with D perhaps given as TRBD1 or TRBD2 (6 bases each). CDR1 SGHRS and CDR2 YFSETQ come from the germline V gene. CDR3 length: 14 amino acids. Trimming left V 2 bases short and J 7 bases short, with 13 bases between. The CDR3 is CASSFSGAGNEQFF. The CDR3 DNA is TGCGCCAGCAGCTTCTCGGGGGCGGGGAATGAGCAGTTCTTC.

This clone came up once. The chain joins TRBV5-6 to TRBJ1-1, with D hard to call. Germline CDR1 reads SGHDT; CDR2 reads YYEEEE. This CDR3 is built from 12 residues. Trimming cost V 0 bases and J 11 bases, with 11 bases left between them. The CDR3 loop reads CASSLAASSAFF. The CDR3 region has the DNA TGTGCCAGCAGCTTGGCGGCCAGCTCGGCTTTCTTT.

The chain uses TRBV5-1 and TRBJ2-3; 7 bases line up with TRBD2. The CDR3 length is 16 residues. Germline CDR1 and CDR2: SGHRS and YFSETQ. The V segment lost 4 bases and the J segment 3 bases; nucleotides outside the gene matches: 11. The CDR3 region is CASSLRGREGTDTQYF. Here the CDR3 DNA reads TGCGCCAGCAGCCTCCGGGGGAGGGAGGGTACAGATACGCAGTATTTT.

The chain employs TRBV9 and TRBJ1-6; D remains ambiguous. V was clipped by 1 base and J by 9 bases, with 8 bases between them. There are 13 residues in the CDR3. CDR1 and CDR2 from the germline V gene are SGDLS and YYNGEE. The CDR3 nucleotides are TGTGCCAGCAGCGTATCCCATATTTCACCCCTCCACTTT. As protein: CASSVSHISPLHF.

V usage is TRBV29-1 and J usage is TRBJ2-3; D is possibly TRBD2 (6 bases). V lost 2 bases, J lost 6 bases, and 15 bases lay in between. This CDR3 is built from 14 residues. Germline CDR1 and CDR2: SQVTM and ANQGSEA. The CDR3 region has the DNA TGCAGCGTTGAATGGGGCGGGGAAATGGATACGCAGTATTTT. This encodes CSVEWGGEMDTQYF.